This T cell receptor (beta chain) was identified during a study of blood T cell repertoires in COVID-19. In the study overall: Some COVID-19 samples were acute and others convalescent; all came from the United States, Italy and Spain. Sources were T cells, B-cell-depleted T cells, or PBMCs; the material itself was cDNA or gDNA.

Original data processing: Reference gene primer amplification yielded estimated nucleated cell counts. Sequenced by immunoSEQ multiplex PCR; TCRdb stores in-frame clones only, minus some. The V and J calls and the clone size are those of that table, but D and trimming were determined from the DNA. This sample has roughly 100,000 clones; around four fifths occur once, and the top ten carry just under 10%. The CDR3 has 16 amino acids. Germline lookup yields CDR1 SGHNT and CDR2 YYREEE (reference sequence). V lost 0 bases, J lost 1 base, and 10 bases lay in between. The V call is TRBV5-4, the J call TRBJ2-2; D perhaps matches TRBD1 (5 bases). This clonotype was sampled from a man aged 35 to 55 with active or convalescent COVID-19. The sequencing input was peripheral blood. This chain's CDR3 is CASSLELGVNTGELFF. CDR3 DNA: TGTGCCAGCAGCTTGGAATTAGGGGTGAACACCGGGGAGCTGTTTTTT.